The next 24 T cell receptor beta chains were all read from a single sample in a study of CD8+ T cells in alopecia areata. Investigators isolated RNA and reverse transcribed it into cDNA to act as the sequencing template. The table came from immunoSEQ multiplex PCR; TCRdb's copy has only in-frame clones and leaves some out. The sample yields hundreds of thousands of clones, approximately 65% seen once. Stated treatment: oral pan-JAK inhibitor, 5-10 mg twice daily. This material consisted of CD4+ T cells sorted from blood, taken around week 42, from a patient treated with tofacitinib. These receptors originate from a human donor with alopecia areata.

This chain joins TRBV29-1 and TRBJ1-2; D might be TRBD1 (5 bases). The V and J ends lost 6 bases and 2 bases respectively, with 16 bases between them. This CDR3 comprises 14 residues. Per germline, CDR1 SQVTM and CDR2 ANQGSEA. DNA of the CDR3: TGCAGCGTGAGAAGGACACAGAACAACTATGGCTACACCTTC. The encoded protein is CSVRRTQNNYGYTF.

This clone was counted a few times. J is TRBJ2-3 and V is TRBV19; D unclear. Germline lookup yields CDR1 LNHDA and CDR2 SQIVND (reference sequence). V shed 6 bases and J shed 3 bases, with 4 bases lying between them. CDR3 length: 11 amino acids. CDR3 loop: CASRGTDTQYF. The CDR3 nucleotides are TGTGCCAGTAGGGGGACAGATACGCAGTATTTT. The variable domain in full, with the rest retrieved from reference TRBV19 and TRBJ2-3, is DGGITQSPKYLFRKEGQNVTLSCEQNLNHDAMYWYRQDPGQGLRLIYYSQIVNDFQKGDIAEGYSVSREKKESFPLTVTSAQKNPTAFYLCASRGTDTQYFGPGTRLTVL.

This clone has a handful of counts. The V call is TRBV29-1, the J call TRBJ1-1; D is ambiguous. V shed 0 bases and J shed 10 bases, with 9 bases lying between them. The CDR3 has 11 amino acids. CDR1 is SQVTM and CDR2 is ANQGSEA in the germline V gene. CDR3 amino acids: CSVEDGLGAFF. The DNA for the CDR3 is TGCAGCGTTGAAGATGGTTTGGGAGCTTTCTTT.

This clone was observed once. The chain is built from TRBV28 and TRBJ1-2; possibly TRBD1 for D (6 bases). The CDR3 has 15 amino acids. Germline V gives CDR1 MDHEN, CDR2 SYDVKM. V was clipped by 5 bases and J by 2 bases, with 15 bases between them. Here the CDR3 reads CASSPQGGVNYGYTF. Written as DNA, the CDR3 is TGTGCCAGCAGTCCACAAGGGGGGGTCAACTATGGCTACACCTTC.

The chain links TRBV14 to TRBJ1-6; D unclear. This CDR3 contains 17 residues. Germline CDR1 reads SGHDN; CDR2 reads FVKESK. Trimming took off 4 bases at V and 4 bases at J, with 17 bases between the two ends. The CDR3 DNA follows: TGTGCCAGCAGCCTACATAGGCCCGATCTTTATAATTCACCCCTCCACTTT. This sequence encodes CASSLHRPDLYNSPLHF.

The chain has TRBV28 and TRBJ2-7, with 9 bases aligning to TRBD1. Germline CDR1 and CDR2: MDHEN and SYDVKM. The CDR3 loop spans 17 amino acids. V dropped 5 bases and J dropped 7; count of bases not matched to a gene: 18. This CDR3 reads CASSPRDRVFPSKEQYF. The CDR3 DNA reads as TGTGCCAGCAGTCCTAGGGACAGGGTATTCCCTAGTAAAGAGCAGTACTTC.

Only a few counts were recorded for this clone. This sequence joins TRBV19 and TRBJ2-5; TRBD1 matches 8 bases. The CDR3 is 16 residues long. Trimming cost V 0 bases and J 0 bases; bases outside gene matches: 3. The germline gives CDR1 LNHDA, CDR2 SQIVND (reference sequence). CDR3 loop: CASSIENRGYQETQYF. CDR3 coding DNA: TGTGCCAGTAGTATAGAGAACAGGGGGTACCAAGAGACCCAGTACTTC.

DNA of the CDR3: TGTGCCATCAGCCTGACAGGGGAAGAGACCCAGTACTTC. Protein sequence: CAISLTGEETQYF. The chain combines TRBV10-3 with TRBJ2-5, with 8 bases aligning to TRBD1. Unmatched junction bases numbered 3, after V lost 6 bases and J lost 3 bases. The CDR3 loop spans 13 amino acids. Germline loops: CDR1 ENHRY, CDR2 SYGVKD.

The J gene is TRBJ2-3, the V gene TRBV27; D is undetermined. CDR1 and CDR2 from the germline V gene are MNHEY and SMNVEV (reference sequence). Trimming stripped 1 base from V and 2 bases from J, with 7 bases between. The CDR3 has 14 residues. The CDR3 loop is CASSLLGFTDTQYF. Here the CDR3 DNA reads TGTGCCAGCAGTTTATTGGGATTCACAGATACGCAGTATTTT.

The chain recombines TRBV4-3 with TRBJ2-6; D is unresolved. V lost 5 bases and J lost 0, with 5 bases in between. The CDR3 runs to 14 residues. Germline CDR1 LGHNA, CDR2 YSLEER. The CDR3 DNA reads TGCGCCAGCAGCAGCGACTCTGGGGCCAACGTCCTGACTTTC. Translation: CASSSDSGANVLTF.

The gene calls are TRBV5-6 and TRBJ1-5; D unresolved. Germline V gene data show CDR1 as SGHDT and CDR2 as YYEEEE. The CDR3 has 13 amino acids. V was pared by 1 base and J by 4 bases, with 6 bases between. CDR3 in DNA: TGTGCCAGCAGCTTGAGACAAAATCAGCCCCAGCATTTT. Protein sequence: CASSLRQNQPQHF.

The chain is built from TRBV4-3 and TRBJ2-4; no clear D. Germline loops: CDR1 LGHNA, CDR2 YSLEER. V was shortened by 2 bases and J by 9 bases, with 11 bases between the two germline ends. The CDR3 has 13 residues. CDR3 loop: CASSQTKPGIQYF. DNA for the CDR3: TGCGCCAGCAGCCAAACGAAACCAGGCATTCAGTACTTC.

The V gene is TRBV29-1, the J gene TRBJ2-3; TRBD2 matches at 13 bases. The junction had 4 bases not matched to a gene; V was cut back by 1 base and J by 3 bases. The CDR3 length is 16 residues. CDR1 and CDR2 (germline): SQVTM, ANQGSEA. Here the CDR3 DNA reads TGCAGCGTTGAAGGACTAGCGGGGGGTATGACAGATACGCAGTATTTT. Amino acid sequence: CSVEGLAGGMTDTQYF.

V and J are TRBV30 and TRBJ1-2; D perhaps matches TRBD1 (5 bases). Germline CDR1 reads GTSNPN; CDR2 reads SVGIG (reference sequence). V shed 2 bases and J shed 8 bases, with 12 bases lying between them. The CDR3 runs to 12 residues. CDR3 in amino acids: CAWSKQAGGYTF. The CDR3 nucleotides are TGTGCCTGGAGTAAACAGGCGGGGGGCTACACCTTC.

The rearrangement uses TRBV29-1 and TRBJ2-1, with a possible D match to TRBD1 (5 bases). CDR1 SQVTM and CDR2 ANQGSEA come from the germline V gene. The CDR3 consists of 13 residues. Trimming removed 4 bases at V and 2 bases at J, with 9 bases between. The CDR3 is CSVAGRAYNEQFF. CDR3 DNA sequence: TGCAGCGTTGCGGGCAGGGCCTACAATGAGCAGTTCTTC.

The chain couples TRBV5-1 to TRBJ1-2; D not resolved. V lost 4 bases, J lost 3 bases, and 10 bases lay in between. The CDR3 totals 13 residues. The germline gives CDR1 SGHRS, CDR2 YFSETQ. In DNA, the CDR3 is TGCGCCAGCAGCCGAGCGACGGACTATGGCTACACCTTC. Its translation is CASSRATDYGYTF.

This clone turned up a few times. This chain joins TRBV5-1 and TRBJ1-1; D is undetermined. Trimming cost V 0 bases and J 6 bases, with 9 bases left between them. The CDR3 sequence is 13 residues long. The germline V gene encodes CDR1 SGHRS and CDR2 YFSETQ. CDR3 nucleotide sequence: TGCGCCAGCAGCTTGGGATGGGTCGCTGAAGCTTTCTTT. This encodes CASSLGWVAEAFF.

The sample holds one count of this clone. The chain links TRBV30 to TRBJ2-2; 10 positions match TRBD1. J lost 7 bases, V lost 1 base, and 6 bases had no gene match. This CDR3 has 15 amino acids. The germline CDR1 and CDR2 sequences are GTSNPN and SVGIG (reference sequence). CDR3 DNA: TGTGCCTGGAGTGCCGGGACAGGGGCCAACGGGGAGCTGTTTTTT. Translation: CAWSAGTGANGELFF.

The chain's CDR3 is CASSGLVTGELFF. The CDR3 DNA follows: TGCGCCAGCAGCGGATTGGTCACCGGGGAGCTGTTTTTT. V and J are TRBV5-1 and TRBJ2-2; D is ambiguous. Germline V gene data show CDR1 as SGHRS and CDR2 as YFSETQ. The CDR3 contains 13 residues. Trimming cost V 4 bases and J 4 bases, with 8 bases left between them. Drawing the rest from reference TRBV5-1 and TRBJ2-2, the complete variable domain is KAGVTQTPRYLIKTRGQQVTLSCSPISGHRSVSWYQQTPGQGLQFLFEYFSETQRNKGNFPGRFSGRQFSNSRSEMNVSTLELGDSALYLCASSGLVTGELFFGEGSRLTVL.

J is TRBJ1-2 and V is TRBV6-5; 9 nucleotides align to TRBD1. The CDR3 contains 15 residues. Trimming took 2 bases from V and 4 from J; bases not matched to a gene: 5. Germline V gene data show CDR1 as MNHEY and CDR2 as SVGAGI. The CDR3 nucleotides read TGTGCCAGCAGTTACGAGGGACAGGGTACCTATGGCTACACCTTC. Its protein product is CASSYEGQGTYGYTF.

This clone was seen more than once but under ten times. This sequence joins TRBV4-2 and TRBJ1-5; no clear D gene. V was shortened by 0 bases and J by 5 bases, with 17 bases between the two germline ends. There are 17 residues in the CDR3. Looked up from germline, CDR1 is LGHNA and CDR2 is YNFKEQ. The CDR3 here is CASSQDSRTAGHQPQHF. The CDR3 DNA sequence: TGTGCCAGCAGCCAAGATAGTAGGACGGCAGGACATCAGCCCCAGCATTTT.

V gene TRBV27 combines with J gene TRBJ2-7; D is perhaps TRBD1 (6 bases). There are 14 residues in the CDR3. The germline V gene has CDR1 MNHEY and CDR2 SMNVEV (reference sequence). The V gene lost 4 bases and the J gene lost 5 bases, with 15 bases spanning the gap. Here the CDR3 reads CASSWRQAGNEQYF. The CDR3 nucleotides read TGTGCCAGCAGTTGGCGACAGGCAGGGAACGAGCAGTACTTC.

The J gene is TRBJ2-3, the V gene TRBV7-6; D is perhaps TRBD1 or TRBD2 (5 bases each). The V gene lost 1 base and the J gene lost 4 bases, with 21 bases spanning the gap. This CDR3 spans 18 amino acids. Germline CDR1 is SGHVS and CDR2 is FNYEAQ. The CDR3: CASSLGLNRPRESDTQYF. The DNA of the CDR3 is TGTGCCAGCAGCTTAGGACTAAATAGGCCCAGGGAGTCAGATACGCAGTATTTT.

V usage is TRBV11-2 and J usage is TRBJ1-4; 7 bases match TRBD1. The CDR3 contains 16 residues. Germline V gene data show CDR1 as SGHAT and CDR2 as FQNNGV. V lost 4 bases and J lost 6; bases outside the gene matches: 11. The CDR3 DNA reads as TGTGCCAGCAGCTCTTCTGGAGGGGGCACGTATGAAAAACTGTTTTTT. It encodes CASSSSGGGTYEKLFF.